Following are 11 T cell receptor beta chains from one sample sequenced in a study of tumor-infiltrating lymphocytes in primary liver carcinoma. Researchers generated TCR beta cDNA from 500 to 600 ng of total RNA, relying on a constant-region primer. TCR beta libraries came from three nested multiplex PCR rounds using slightly modified ARM-PCR. PCR rounds one and two used TRBV1-TRBV30 forward primers with a C-beta reverse primer for around 10 cycles each. TCRdb redid the calling of the multiplex PCR reads with MiXCR, one entry per CDR3 protein. The data show about 320,000 distinct CDR3 sequences, with 65% seen just once and roughly 10% held by the top ten. Out of unsorted whole blood came the blood RNA, and germline DNA was extracted as well. Sequencing used peripheral blood. The source of these receptors is a man aged 35-49 years with primary liver carcinoma and hepatitis B virus infection.

As regards this clonotype: Germline and junction disagree at one end, which may indicate a read error. The chain couples TRBV6-5 to TRBJ2-2; a weak D match, TRBD2 (5 bases). The length of the CDR3 is 16 residues. Germline loops: CDR1 MNHEY, CDR2 SVGAGI. CDR3 in amino acids: CASSSPRVSVTGEPFF. CDR3 DNA sequence: TGTGCCAGCAGTTCTCCAAGGGTCTCCGTCACCGGGGAGCCGTTTTTT.

This clonotype appeared once. Sequence at one end of the junction differs from germline and may be a read error. The V gene is TRBV6-1, the J gene TRBJ1-5; D unresolved. CDR1 is MNHNS and CDR2 is SASEGT in the germline V gene. This CDR3 spans 13 amino acids. CDR3 residues: CASSEANGQPQHF. CDR3 nucleotide sequence: TGTGCCAGCAGCGAAGCGAATGGCCAGCCCCAGCATTTT.

The J gene is TRBJ2-1, the V gene TRBV7-9, with D possibly TRBD1 on 6 matching bases. The V gene's germline CDR1 is SEHNR and CDR2 FQNEAQ (reference sequence). There are 14 residues in the CDR3. Between the trimmed V and J ends, which lost 4 bases and 6 bases, there was a span of 13 bases. CDR3 DNA: TGTGCCAGCAGCTACAGGGAAGTGGGCAATGAGCAGTTCTTC. It specifies CASSYREVGNEQFF.

V is TRBV6-6 and J is TRBJ1-1; D perhaps matches TRBD1 (5 bases). CDR3 length equals 11 residues. Germline values: CDR1 MNHNY, CDR2 SVGAGI (reference sequence). Trimming removed 8 bases at V and 3 bases at J, with 7 bases between. In nucleotides, the CDR3 is TGTGCCAGCGGGGGGGACACTGAAGCTTTCTTT. Encoded protein: CASGGDTEAFF.

This clonotype has at least ten counts. V is TRBV29-1 and J is TRBJ1-1, with D maybe TRBD1 (6 bases). CDR3 length: 13 residues. The V and J ends lost 7 bases and 1 base respectively, with 13 bases between them. Germline V gene data show CDR1 as SQVTM and CDR2 as ANQGSEA. The CDR3 DNA sequence: TGCAGCGCTCAGCCACAGGGGAACACTGAAGCTTTCTTT. The encoded protein is CSAQPQGNTEAFF. The entire variable domain, with the rest obtained from reference TRBV29-1 and TRBJ1-1, is as follows: SAVISQKPSRDICQRGTSLTIQCQVDSQVTMMFWYRQQPGQSLTLIATANQGSEATYESGFVIDKFPISRPNLTFSTLTVSNMSPEDSSIYLCSAQPQGNTEAFFGQGTRLTVV.

This clonotype was found once. In DNA form, the CDR3 reads TGTGCCTGGACTAAAGACAGGGAGGCGGCTTTCTTT. Translated, it gives CAWTKDREAAFF. This chain joins TRBV30 and TRBJ1-1; 7 bases are shared with TRBD1. This CDR3 has 12 amino acids. The V gene's germline CDR1 is GTSNPN and CDR2 SVGIG (reference sequence). After removal of 4 bases from V and 11 bases from J, the junction contained 10 bases not matched to a gene. The whole variable domain, remainder taken from reference TRBV30 and TRBJ1-1, is SQTIHQWPATLVQPVGSPLSLECTVEGTSNPNLYWYRQAAGRGLQLLFYSVGIGQISSEVPQNLSASRPQDRQFILSSKKLLLSDSGFYLCAWTKDREAAFFGQGTRLTVV.

This clonotype has a handful of counts. This may come from a read error, since a much larger clone is one base off. The chain has TRBV5-5 and TRBJ2-3, with 7 bases lining up with TRBD1. The CDR3 has 15 residues. Germline CDR1 SGHKS, CDR2 YYEKEE (reference sequence). The CDR3 here is CASSFTGDPTDMQYF. The DNA of the CDR3 is TGTGCCAGCAGCTTTACAGGGGATCCCACAGATATGCAGTATTTT.

Remarks on this clonotype: An end of the junction does not agree with germline; a read error may underlie this. The V gene is TRBV28, the J gene TRBJ2-3; 7 bases map to TRBD1. The CDR3 runs 17 residues. Germline loops: CDR1 MDHEN, CDR2 SYDVKM. The CDR3 is CASMGETRDRSTDTQYF. The DNA of the CDR3 is TGTGCTAGCATGGGCGAGACGAGGGACAGAAGCACAGATACGCAGTATTTT.

This rearrangement joins TRBV6-6 to TRBJ2-1; 7 bases map to TRBD2. The CDR3 sequence is 14 residues long. Germline V gene sequence: CDR1 MNHNY, CDR2 SVGAGI (reference sequence). The V and J ends lost 6 bases and 15 bases, in that order; junction bases with no gene match: 17. The DNA of the CDR3 is TGTGCCAGCAGCCTCCGGGGAGGGTTCGATGAGATGTTCTTC. This sequence encodes CASSLRGGFDEMFF.

About this clonotype itself: This may arise from a read error, as a much more abundant clone is one base away. The V and J genes are TRBV10-3 and TRBJ2-3, with a weak D call TRBD2 (6 bases). Germline V gene data show CDR1 as ENHRY and CDR2 as SYGVKD. The CDR3 consists of 14 residues. The V end lost 5 bases, the J end lost 2 bases, and 11 bases lay between the germline ends. The CDR3 here is CAISRDSFTDTQYF. DNA for the CDR3: TGTGCCATCAGTCGGGACTCTTTCACAGATACGCAGTATTTT.

J is TRBJ2-3 and V is TRBV4-2; 9 bases fit TRBD2. The CDR3 has 18 residues. Per germline, CDR1 LGHNA and CDR2 YNFKEQ. J lost 6 bases, V lost 1 base, and 14 bases had no gene match. The CDR3 DNA sequence: TGTGCCAGCAGCCAAGGGGCCGTTGGGCTAGCGGGGACCGATACGCAGTATTTT. It yields the protein CASSQGAVGLAGTDTQYF.